These 21 T cell receptor beta chains were all obtained from the same sample, sequenced in a study of shared clonotypes between healthy human individuals. TCRdb keeps only in-frame clones here, not all; method: immunoSEQ multiplex PCR. The sample shows 1.4 million to 1.5 million clones, roughly 96% of them seen only once. The source material was naive CD4+ T cells sorted from blood. Stated subset: CD45RA+ positively selected. These receptors came from a man younger than 45 in good health.

The chain recombines TRBV28 with TRBJ2-5; D perhaps matches TRBD1 (5 bases). Germline CDR1 MDHEN, CDR2 SYDVKM. With 4 bases removed from V and 9 bases from J, the gap between germline ends came to 15 bases. The CDR3 length is 13 residues. The CDR3 nucleotides are TGTGCCAGCAGTTCTTCAGGGTTCGAGGCCCAGTACTTC. Translation: CASSSSGFEAQYF.

The chain carries TRBV27 and TRBJ2-7; 9 nucleotides match TRBD2. The junction had 8 bases not matched to a gene; V was cut back by 7 bases and J by 4 bases. The CDR3 runs 14 residues. Germline V lookup: CDR1 MNHEY, CDR2 SMNVEV (reference sequence). The DNA of the CDR3 is TGTGCCAGCAAACCGGGACTAGCCTCGTACGAGCAGTACTTC. Its translation: CASKPGLASYEQYF.

This clone was recorded a few times. This chain joins TRBV19 and TRBJ2-5; no clear D gene. CDR3 size: 12 residues. Germline V gene data show CDR1 as LNHDA and CDR2 as SQIVND (reference sequence). The germline V and J ends were trimmed by 6 bases and 5 bases, with 10 bases remaining between them. DNA of the CDR3: TGTGCCAGTAGCCAGCTACGGGAGACCCAGTACTTC. This translates into CASSQLRETQYF.

On this clone itself: One end of the junction fails to match germline, which may point to a read error. This chain connects TRBV7-9 to TRBJ2-2, with D unresolved. The CDR3 is made up of 16 amino acids. Germline CDR1 and CDR2: SEHNR and FQNEAQ (reference sequence). CDR3 coding DNA: TGCGCCAGCAGCCAGGAGAGTGGGAACCTAAGGGGGGAGCTGTTTTTT. Translated: CASSQESGNLRGELFF.

The chain carries TRBV10-3 and TRBJ1-1; D is unclear. Trimming shortened V by 2 bases and J by 4 bases, and 11 bases separated the two germline ends. Germline values: CDR1 ENHRY, CDR2 SYGVKD. This CDR3 has 14 residues. The CDR3, as DNA: TGTGCCATCAGTGAGCCCGTTACCGGCACTGAAGCTTTCTTT. This sequence encodes CAISEPVTGTEAFF.

The genes are TRBV6-1 and TRBJ2-5; perhaps D is TRBD1 or TRBD2 (5 bases each). Trimming left V 7 bases short and J 4 bases short, with 19 bases between. Germline V lookup: CDR1 MNHNS, CDR2 SASEGT. The CDR3 totals 15 residues. CDR3 amino acids: CASTTGLEMIETQYF. CDR3 DNA: TGTGCCAGCACTACGGGGCTAGAAATGATAGAGACCCAGTACTTC.

This clone was seen only once. The gene calls are TRBV13 and TRBJ2-3; D remains unclear. In germline, CDR1 is PRHDT, CDR2 FYEKMQ (reference sequence). Trimming removed 5 bases at V and 1 base at J, with 1 base between. The CDR3 totals 11 residues. This chain's CDR3 is CASSRTDTQYF. The CDR3 bases are TGTGCCAGCAGCCGCACAGATACGCAGTATTTT.

The chain uses TRBV7-9 and TRBJ2-3; 8 bases fit TRBD2. In germline, CDR1 is SEHNR, CDR2 FQNEAQ (reference sequence). The CDR3 runs 15 residues. V lost 7 bases to trimming and J lost 2 bases; unmatched junction nucleotides: 8. CDR3 sequence (DNA): TGTGCCAGCAATCTGGCGGGAGGATCCACAGATACGCAGTATTTT. It encodes CASNLAGGSTDTQYF.

This chain links TRBV6-6 with TRBJ1-5, with D unclear. V shed 6 bases and J shed 6 bases, with 12 bases lying between them. The CDR3 covers 13 residues. Germline V lookup: CDR1 MNHNY, CDR2 SVGAGI (reference sequence). The CDR3 bases are TGTGCCAGCAGCAAACGGGGAGGTCAGCCCCAGCATTTT. Encoded protein: CASSKRGGQPQHF.

This rearrangement joins TRBV6-5 to TRBJ1-4; D unclear. V was pared by 0 bases and J by 0 bases, with 2 bases between. CDR3 length: 14 amino acids. CDR1 is MNHEY and CDR2 is SVGAGI in the germline V gene. The CDR3 here is CASSYSATNEKLFF. The CDR3 DNA is TGTGCCAGCAGTTACTCGGCAACTAATGAAAAACTGTTTTTT.

The chain uses TRBV7-9 and TRBJ1-3; TRBD1 is a possible D gene (6 bases). This CDR3 region has 19 residues. Trimming left V 1 base short and J 0 bases short, with 19 bases between. Germline values: CDR1 SEHNR, CDR2 FQNEAQ (reference sequence). CDR3 protein: CASSLGRPHREHSGNTIYF. The CDR3 DNA reads as TGTGCCAGCAGCTTAGGTCGTCCCCACAGGGAACACTCTGGAAACACCATATATTTT. Filled out from reference TRBV7-9 and TRBJ1-3, the complete variable domain reads DTGVSQNPRHKITKRGQNVTFRCDPISEHNRLYWYRQTLGQGPEFLTYFQNEAQLEKSRLLSDRFSAERPKGSFSTLEIQRTEQGDSAMYLCASSLGRPHREHSGNTIYFGEGSWLTVV.

Concerning this clone: Other DNA sequences from this sample encode an identical CDR3 as well. The chain employs TRBV5-8 and TRBJ2-1; tentatively, D is TRBD2 (7 bases). CDR1 and CDR2 (germline): SGHTS, YDEGEE. Trimming pared 1 base from V and 7 bases from J, leaving 9 bases between. The CDR3 is 13 amino acids. This CDR3 reads CASSLRGGNEQFF. CDR3 sequence (DNA): TGTGCCAGCAGCTTGAGGGGGGGAAATGAGCAGTTCTTC.

The chain carries TRBV5-5 and TRBJ1-2, with no clear D. The ends were cut back, 0 bases at V and 2 bases at J, with 5 bases in the middle. Germline V gene lookup returns CDR1 SGHKS and CDR2 YYEKEE (reference sequence). The CDR3 is 13 amino acids. CDR3 residues: CASSLEVNYGYTF. DNA for the CDR3: TGTGCCAGCAGCTTGGAAGTGAACTATGGCTACACCTTC.

The chain combines TRBV6-6 with TRBJ2-5; tentatively, D is TRBD1 (6 bases). This CDR3 spans 12 amino acids. V was shortened by 6 bases and J by 2 bases, with 7 bases between the two germline ends. The V gene's germline CDR1 is MNHNY and CDR2 SVGAGI (reference sequence). In DNA form, the CDR3 reads TGTGCCAGCAGCGGACAGCAAGAGACCCAGTACTTC. Protein: CASSGQQETQYF.

The genes are TRBV6-5 and TRBJ2-1; D ambiguous. Germline CDR1 MNHEY, CDR2 SVGAGI. The CDR3 sequence is 15 residues long. V lost 2 bases, J lost 0 bases, and 8 bases lay in between. CDR3 nucleotide sequence: TGTGCCAGCAGTTACGGCCAGAGCTCCTACAATGAGCAGTTCTTC. Protein product: CASSYGQSSYNEQFF.

The chain joins TRBV6-1 to TRBJ2-2; 7 bases align to TRBD2. CDR1 and CDR2 (germline): MNHNS, SASEGT. The CDR3 has 15 amino acids. V shed 6 bases and J 1 base; nucleotides not matched to a gene: 5. The CDR3 here is CASRNSGMNTGELFF. CDR3 nucleotides: TGTGCCAGCAGAAACAGCGGGATGAACACCGGGGAGCTGTTTTTT.

This clone was recorded only once. The chain couples TRBV6-1 to TRBJ1-1; 10 nucleotides agree with TRBD1. This CDR3 is built from 16 residues. Germline V gene lookup returns CDR1 MNHNS and CDR2 SASEGT. V dropped 4 bases and J dropped 1; count of bases not matched to a gene: 6. The DNA for the CDR3 is TGTGCCAGCAGTGCGCCGGGACAGGGGAGGAACACTGAAGCTTTCTTT. Its protein is CASSAPGQGRNTEAFF.

The rearrangement joins TRBV11-3 to TRBJ1-1; D is ambiguous. Germline CDR1 is SGHNT and CDR2 is YENEEA. Trimming took off 2 bases at V and 1 base at J, with 5 bases between the two ends. The CDR3 extends over 13 amino acids. The CDR3 spells CASSLKRNTEAFF. The CDR3 DNA reads as TGTGCCAGCAGCTTAAAAAGGAACACTGAAGCTTTCTTT.

In its sample, this clone was seen once. CDR3: CASRLGLAGSEQFF. The CDR3 region has the DNA TGTGCCAGCAGGCTAGGACTAGCGGGATCTGAGCAGTTCTTC. The rearrangement links TRBV7-2 to TRBJ2-1; TRBD2 agrees at 12 bases. J was trimmed by 9 bases and V by 6 bases; bases with no gene match: 6. The length of the CDR3 is 14 residues. CDR1 and CDR2 from the germline V gene are SGHTA and FQGNSA.

The CDR3 reads CATQWGHNYGYTF. CDR3 in DNA: TGTGCCACACAATGGGGCCACAACTATGGCTACACCTTC. The genes are TRBV28 and TRBJ1-2; D may be TRBD1 (5 bases). The V end was cut by 10 bases, the J end by 2 bases, with 14 bases between. There are 13 residues in the CDR3. CDR1 and CDR2 from the germline V gene are MDHEN and SYDVKM.

Remarks on this clone: The identical CDR3 is also encoded by other nucleotide sequences in the sample. The chain combines TRBV18 with TRBJ1-5; tentatively, D is TRBD1 (5 bases). CDR1 and CDR2 from the germline V gene are KGHSH and LQKENI. CDR3 length: 14 amino acids. The V gene lost 6 bases and the J gene lost 4 bases, with 13 bases spanning the gap. The CDR3 is CASSPGGGNQPQHF. CDR3 sequence (DNA): TGTGCCAGCTCCCCGGGGGGGGGAAATCAGCCCCAGCATTTT.